These T cell receptor beta chains were read from a single sample in a study of T cell responses to AZD1222 COVID-19 vaccine. TCRdb's copy holds only in-frame clones and misses some; the assay was immunoSEQ multiplex PCR. The repertoire consists of tens of thousands of clones, with about 83% occurring once and the leading ten covering 45% to 60%. This specimen was peripheral blood, taken on day 0 of AZD1222 vaccination. The source is an adult in good health. The CDR3 runs from the conserved cysteine through the conserved F or W. The order of the fields is V gene, J gene, CDR3 protein.

V: TRBV5-4
J: TRBJ2-1
CDR3: CASSLELAGNNEQFF

V: TRBV2
J: TRBJ1-4
CDR3: CASREGQGAYEKLFF

V: TRBV7-9
J: TRBJ2-5
CDR3: CASSLAKGQGGETQYF

V: TRBV7-8
J: TRBJ2-7
CDR3: CASSLDERGGLAGPSYEQYF

V: TRBV28
J: TRBJ2-3
CDR3: CASFQAPWLAGGHSTDTQYF

V: TRBV27
J: TRBJ2-4
CDR3: CASSRDTKNIQYF

V: TRBV15
J: TRBJ1-4
CDR3: CATSLGWGQEKLFF

V: TRBV4-1
J: TRBJ2-7
CDR3: CASSSRQGVNSYEQYF

V: TRBV6-5
J: TRBJ1-2
CDR3: CASSYRQGSYGYTF

V: TRBV19
J: TRBJ2-7
CDR3: CASSAGGLAYEQYF

V: TRBV7-9
J: TRBJ2-1
CDR3: CASSRDRANEQFF

V: TRBV30
J: TRBJ2-2
CDR3: CAWRSGGNTGELFF

V: TRBV7-9
J: TRBJ1-2
CDR3: CASSFSGNREAYTF

V: TRBV6-2/TRBV6-3
J: TRBJ2-2
CDR3: CASSYPERGVEYMNTGELFF

V: TRBV19
J: TRBJ1-5
CDR3: CASTEGGAIEGHGYQPQHF

V: TRBV19
J: TRBJ2-2
CDR3: CASRTIGGTGELFF

V: TRBV30
J: TRBJ1-2
CDR3: CAWSWGGYGYTF

V: TRBV29-1
J: TRBJ1-5
CDR3: CSVAGGGNQPQHF

V: TRBV28
J: TRBJ1-4
CDR3: CASSSPGQGYEKLFF

V: TRBV30
J: TRBJ2-7
CDR3: CAWSPGKSYEQYF

V: TRBV7-2
J: TRBJ2-7
CDR3: CASSVLAGGSEQYF

V: TRBV9
J: TRBJ2-5
CDR3: CASSVEGGQETQYF

V: TRBV6-5
J: TRBJ1-5
CDR3: CASRTTQGQPQHF

V: TRBV25-1
J: TRBJ1-3
CDR3: CASSDPGQSGNTIYF

V: TRBV18
J: TRBJ1-1
CDR3: CASSPQGQNTEAFF

V: TRBV5-1
J: TRBJ2-5
CDR3: CASSLGQKETQYF

V: TRBV5-1
J: TRBJ2-1
CDR3: CASSPHGDEQFF

V: TRBV28
J: TRBJ1-2
CDR3: CASSGRTGGADYGYTF

V: TRBV3-1/TRBV3-2
J: TRBJ1-5
CDR3: CASSQDSLGGPQHF

V: TRBV28
J: TRBJ2-5
CDR3: CASSLPTGRETQYF

V: TRBV6-5
J: TRBJ2-5
CDR3: CASSYSNSGGQETQYF

V: TRBV2
J: TRBJ1-1
CDR3: CASSETGQGRNTEAFF

V: TRBV7-8
J: TRBJ1-6
CDR3: CASSYGQGVSPLHF

V: TRBV2
J: TRBJ1-5
CDR3: CASTRTGTRSNQPQHF

V: TRBV5-1
J: TRBJ1-4
CDR3: CASSGGQGSATNEKLFF

V: TRBV13
J: TRBJ2-2
CDR3: CASSLGGNTGELFF

V: TRBV7-9
J: TRBJ2-2
CDR3: CANEELSGPNTGELFF

V: TRBV7-9
J: TRBJ1-1
CDR3: CASSLMRASAEAFF

V: TRBV6-5
J: TRBJ2-7
CDR3: CASSYSNRGLYEQYF

V: TRBV10-3
J: TRBJ1-1
CDR3: CATATTGGDTEAFF

V: TRBV15
J: TRBJ2-5
CDR3: CATSRDQIGTGRETQYF

V: TRBV2
J: TRBJ2-1
CDR3: CASSTYNEQFF

V: TRBV2
J: TRBJ1-1
CDR3: CASRVLGRNTEAFF

V: TRBV11-1
J: TRBJ1-1
CDR3: CASSPPVGVVTEAFF